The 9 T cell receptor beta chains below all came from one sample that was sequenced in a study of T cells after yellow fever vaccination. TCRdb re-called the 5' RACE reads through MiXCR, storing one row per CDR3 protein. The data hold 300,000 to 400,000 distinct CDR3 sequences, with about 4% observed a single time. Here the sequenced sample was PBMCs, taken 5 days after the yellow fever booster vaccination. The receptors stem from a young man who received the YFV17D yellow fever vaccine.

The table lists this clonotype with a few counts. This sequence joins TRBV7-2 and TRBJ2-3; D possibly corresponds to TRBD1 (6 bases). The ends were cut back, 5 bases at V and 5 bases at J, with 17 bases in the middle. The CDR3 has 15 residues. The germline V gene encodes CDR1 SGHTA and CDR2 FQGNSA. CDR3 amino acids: CASSPRGQGKDTQYF. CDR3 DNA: TGTGCCAGCAGCCCACGAGGGCAGGGGAAAGATACGCAGTATTTT.

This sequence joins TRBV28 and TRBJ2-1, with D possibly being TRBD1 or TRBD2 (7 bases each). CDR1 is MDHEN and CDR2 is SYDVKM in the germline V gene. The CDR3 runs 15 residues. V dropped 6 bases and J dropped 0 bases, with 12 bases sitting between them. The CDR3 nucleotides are TGTGCCAGCAGGCAGGGGGGGCCCTCCTACAATGAGCAGTTCTTC. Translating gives CASRQGGPSYNEQFF.

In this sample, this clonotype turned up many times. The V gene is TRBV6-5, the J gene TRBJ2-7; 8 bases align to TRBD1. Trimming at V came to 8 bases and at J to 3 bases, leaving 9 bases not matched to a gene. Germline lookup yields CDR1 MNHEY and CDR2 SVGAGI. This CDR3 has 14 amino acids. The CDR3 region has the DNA TGTGCCAGCCCCAAAGGGGACAGGCTCTACGAGCAGTACGTC. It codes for CASPKGDRLYEQYV.

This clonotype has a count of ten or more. The CDR3 coding sequence is TGTGCTAGTGGCCGCGGACTACTTAGAACCGGGGAGCTGTTTTTT. This codes for CASGRGLLRTGELFF. The chain recombines TRBV12-5 with TRBJ2-2; maybe TRBD2 (6 bases). Between the trimmed V and J ends, which lost 6 bases and 5 bases, there was a span of 16 bases. The CDR3 covers 15 residues. CDR1 and CDR2 from the germline V gene are LGHNT and FRNRAP.

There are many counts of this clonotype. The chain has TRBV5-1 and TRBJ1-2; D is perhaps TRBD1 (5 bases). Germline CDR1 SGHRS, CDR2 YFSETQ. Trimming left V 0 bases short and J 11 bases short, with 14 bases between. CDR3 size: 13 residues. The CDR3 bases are TGCGCCAGCAGCTTGGCCAGGGATGAAGTATACACCTTC. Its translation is CASSLARDEVYTF. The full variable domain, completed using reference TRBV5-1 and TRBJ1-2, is KAGVTQTPRYLIKTRGQQVTLSCSPISGHRSVSWYQQTPGQGLQFLFEYFSETQRNKGNFPGRFSGRQFSNSRSEMNVSTLELGDSALYLCASSLARDEVYTFGSGTRLTVV.

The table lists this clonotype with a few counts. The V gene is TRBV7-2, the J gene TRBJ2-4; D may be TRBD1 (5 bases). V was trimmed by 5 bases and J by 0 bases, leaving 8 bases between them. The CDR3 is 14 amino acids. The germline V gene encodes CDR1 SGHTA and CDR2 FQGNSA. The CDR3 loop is CASSIQGAKNIQYF. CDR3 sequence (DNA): TGTGCCAGCAGCATCCAGGGAGCCAAAAACATTCAGTACTTC.

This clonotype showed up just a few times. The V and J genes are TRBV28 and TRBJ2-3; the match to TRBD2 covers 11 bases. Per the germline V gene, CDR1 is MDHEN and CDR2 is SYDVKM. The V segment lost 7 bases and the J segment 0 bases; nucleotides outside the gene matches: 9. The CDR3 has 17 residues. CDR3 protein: CASIGLAGGISTDTQYF. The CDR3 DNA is TGTGCCAGCATCGGGCTAGCGGGGGGAATTAGCACAGATACGCAGTATTTT.

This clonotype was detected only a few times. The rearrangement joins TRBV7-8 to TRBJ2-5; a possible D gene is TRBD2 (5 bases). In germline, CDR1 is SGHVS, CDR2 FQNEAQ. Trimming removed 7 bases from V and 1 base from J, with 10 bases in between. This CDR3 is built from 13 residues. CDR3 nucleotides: TGTGCCAGCACTCAGAGGGTCCAAGAGACCCAGTACTTC. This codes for CASTQRVQETQYF.

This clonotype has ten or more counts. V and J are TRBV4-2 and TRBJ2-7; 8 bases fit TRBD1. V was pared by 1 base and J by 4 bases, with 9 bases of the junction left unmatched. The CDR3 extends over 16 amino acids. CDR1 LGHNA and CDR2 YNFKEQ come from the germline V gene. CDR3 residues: CASSQVSQGASYEQYF. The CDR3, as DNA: TGTGCCAGCAGCCAAGTTTCGCAGGGGGCTTCGTACGAGCAGTACTTC.